A selection of T cell receptor beta chains follows, all from one sample in a study of graft-versus-host responses after intestinal transplantation. The protocol was immunoSEQ multiplex PCR, while the TCRdb copy is restricted to in-frame clones and leaves out a portion. The sample consists of about 24,000 clones, approximately 85% of them appearing once. The material sequenced was PBMCs, taken nearly 470 days after intestinal transplant. The receptors derive from a human patient who received an intestinal transplant, so some T cells may come from the graft donor. CDR3s include the opening cysteine and the closing phenylalanine or tryptophan. Fields, in order: V gene, D gene, J gene, clone size, CDR3 length, CDR3 DNA, CDR3 protein. D genes are given only for firm matches. Only some rows state a clone size, as once, few, many or a class for expanded clones.

>TRBV12-5|TRBD1|TRBJ2-1|.|15
TGTGCTAGTGAACTGGGACAGGGGGTCTTCAATGAGCAGTTCTTC
CASELGQGVFNEQFF
>TRBV6-6|.|TRBJ1-2|few|13
TGTGCCAGCAGGTACAGGGATCCCTATGGCTACACCTTC
CASRYRDPYGYTF
>TRBV29-1|.|TRBJ1-5|.|11
TGCGGCGCTCCCCTTGGAGGGACCCAGCATTTT
CGAPLGGTQHF
>TRBV9|.|TRBJ2-3|.|15
TGTGCCAGCAGCGTATCACGAGGAAGCACAGATACGCAGTATTTT
CASSVSRGSTDTQYF
>TRBV7-8|.|TRBJ2-1|few|11
TGTGCCAGCAGCTTGGGGAGCGGGCAGTTCTTC
CASSLGSGQFF
>TRBV19|TRBD2|TRBJ2-1|.|16
TGTGCCAGTAGCAGAATAGGAGGGACTAGGAAAAATGAGCAGTTCTTC
CASSRIGGTRKNEQFF
>TRBV28|.|TRBJ2-1|.|13
TGTGCCAGCAGTTTACCGCCCTACAATGAGCAGTTCTTC
CASSLPPYNEQFF
>TRBV6-6|.|TRBJ2-3|once|15
TGTGCCAGCAGTTACTCGAGTTTTAGCACAGATACGCAGTATTTT
CASSYSSFSTDTQYF
>TRBV30|TRBD1|TRBJ1-1|.|15
TGTGCCTGGATGGGGAACAGGGGGGCGGTCACTGAAGCTTTCTTT
CAWMGNRGAVTEAFF
>TRBV6-5|.|TRBJ1-3|.|15
TGTGCCAGCAGTTACTCGACAGCCTCTGGAAACACCATATATTTT
CASSYSTASGNTIYF
>TRBV7-7|TRBD2|TRBJ2-7|once|17
TGTGCTAGCAGCTTAGCGGCCAGGTTAGCGGGACGGTACGAGCAGTACTTC
CASSLAARLAGRYEQYF
>TRBV7-8|.|TRBJ2-7|once|12
TGTGCCAGCAGCTCGGGACCTTACGAGCAGTACTTC
CASSSGPYEQYF
>TRBV2|.|TRBJ2-3|.|15
TGTGCCAGCAGTGAACTCAGCGGTAGCACAGATACGCAGTATTTT
CASSELSGSTDTQYF
>TRBV30|TRBD2|TRBJ2-3|.|18
TGTGCCTCACCCGGGACTAGCGGGAGAAAGAGTCGTACAGATACGCAGTATTTT
CASPGTSGRKSRTDTQYF
>TRBV30|.|TRBJ2-6|.|15
TGTGCCATCCACACCAGAGGCTCTGGGGCCAACGTCCTGACTTTC
CAIHTRGSGANVLTF
>TRBV15|TRBD1|TRBJ1-1|.|17
TGTGCCACCAGCCGGACTGGGACAGGGGGACTAGACACTGAAGCTTTCTTT
CATSRTGTGGLDTEAFF
>TRBV6-5|.|TRBJ2-7|.|13
TGTGCCAGCAGACGCGACTATTTCTACGAGCAGTACTTC
CASRRDYFYEQYF
>TRBV7-9|.|TRBJ2-2|.|13
TGTGCCAGCAGCTTGAGTTACACCGGGGAGCTGTTTTTT
CASSLSYTGELFF
>TRBV19|TRBD1|TRBJ1-1|once|13
TGTGCCAGCCGGACAGGGGAAAACACTGAAGCTTTCTTT
CASRTGENTEAFF
>TRBV11-2|.|TRBJ2-7|.|16
TGTGCCAGCAGCTTACTATTGGGACCGACGATGGGGGAGCAGTACTTC
CASSLLLGPTMGEQYF
>TRBV28|.|TRBJ1-5|.|12
TGTGCCAGCAGTGGTAGCAATCAGCCCCAGCATTTT
CASSGSNQPQHF
>TRBV27|.|TRBJ1-5|few|14
TGTGCCAGCAGTGTCGCAGGGTACAATCAGCCCCAGCATTTT
CASSVAGYNQPQHF
>TRBV7-9|.|TRBJ2-4|.|16
TGTGCCAGCAGCGGGTCGGAGGGGAGGAGGGAGAACATTCAGTACTTC
CASSGSEGRRENIQYF
>TRBV14|.|TRBJ2-4|.|16
TGTGCCAGCAGCCAAGCGACCGGAGGGGCCAAAAACATTCAGTACTTC
CASSQATGGAKNIQYF
>TRBV29-1|TRBD2|TRBJ2-5|.|16
TGCAGCGTTGAAGGATCGGACGGGAGGTTTCAAGAGACCCAGTACTTC
CSVEGSDGRFQETQYF
>TRBV30|.|TRBJ2-6|.|15
TGTGCCTGGAGTGTAGGCGGATCTGGGGCCAACGTCCTGACTTTC
CAWSVGGSGANVLTF
>TRBV18|.|TRBJ2-6|.|15
TGTGCCAGCTCACCACAGGGGGCTGGGGCCAACGTCCTGACTTTC
CASSPQGAGANVLTF
>TRBV6-6|TRBD1|TRBJ1-2|.|15
TGTGCCAGCAGTTACTCGGGACAGGGGGCAAATGGCTACACCTTC
CASSYSGQGANGYTF
>TRBV20-1|.|TRBJ2-7|.|11
TGCAGTGATCACAGGGGGGGCGAGCAGTACTTC
CSDHRGGEQYF
>TRBV5-1|.|TRBJ1-4|.|15
TGCGCCAGCAGCGCTGGACAGTTAACTAATGAAAAACTGTTTTTT
CASSAGQLTNEKLFF
>TRBV28|.|TRBJ1-5|.|14
TGTGCCAGCAGTTTACTGGGGGGCGGGCAGCCCCAGCATTTT
CASSLLGGGQPQHF
>TRBV4-1|.|TRBJ2-7|.|11
TGCGCCAGCAGCCAAGACCGGGAGCAGTACTTC
CASSQDREQYF
>TRBV5-1|.|TRBJ1-1|.|19
TGCGCCAGCAGCTTGGCCCACAGGGCTAACTTCATCGCGAACACTGAAGCTTTCTTT
CASSLAHRANFIANTEAFF
>TRBV5-1|.|TRBJ2-3|.|16
TGCGCCAGCAGCTCCCTTGGAGGGGGCGGCACAGATACGCAGTATTTT
CASSSLGGGGTDTQYF
>TRBV7-3|.|TRBJ2-3|.|15
TGTGCCAGCAGCTTATGGGGGGCCCTCACAGATACGCAGTATTTT
CASSLWGALTDTQYF
>TRBV6-6|TRBD1|TRBJ2-7|once|14
TGTGCCAGCAACTTATCGGGACAGGGGTACGAGCAGTACTTC
CASNLSGQGYEQYF
>TRBV9|TRBD2|TRBJ2-5|.|17
TGTGCCAGCAGCGTCCGACCGGGACTAGCGGGAGAAGAGACCCAGTACTTC
CASSVRPGLAGEETQYF
>TRBV7-4|.|TRBJ2-7|.|13
TGTGCTCCCCACGGTTCTGCCAGATGCGAGCAGTACTTC
CAPHGSARCEQYF
>TRBV4-1|.|TRBJ2-7|.|13
TGCGCCAGCAGCCAGGGTAGCTCCTACGAGCAGTACTTC
CASSQGSSYEQYF
>TRBV11-2|TRBD1|TRBJ2-1|.|15
TGTGCCAGCAGCTTCGCGGGGACAGGAGGCAATGAGCAGTTCTTC
CASSFAGTGGNEQFF
>TRBV30|TRBD2|TRBJ2-1|.|14
TGTGCCTGGAGATCCGTATCCTCGCGGGAGGGTGGGTTCTTC
CAWRSVSSREGGFF
>TRBV28|TRBD1|TRBJ1-4|.|15
TGTGCCAGCAGAGGATGGACAGGGGGAGAGGAAAAACTGTTTTTT
CASRGWTGGEEKLFF
>TRBV6-5|TRBD1|TRBJ2-5|.|15
TGTGCCAGCAGTTACCTCCACTCAGGGGGAGAGACCCAGTACTTC
CASSYLHSGGETQYF
>TRBV10-1|.|TRBJ2-4|.|14
TGCGCCAGCAGTGAGTCGTTTCAGAAAAACATTCAGTACTTC
CASSESFQKNIQYF
>TRBV6-1|.|TRBJ2-7|.|11
TGTGCCAGCAGTTCAGCCTACGAGCAGTACTTC
CASSSAYEQYF
>TRBV5-1|.|TRBJ2-3|.|12
TGCGCCAGCAGCTCTTTAACAGATACGCAGTATTTT
CASSSLTDTQYF
>TRBV4-2|.|TRBJ1-4|once|14
TGTGCCAGCAGCCAAGGACAATCTAATGAAAAACTGTTTTTT
CASSQGQSNEKLFF
>TRBV4-2|TRBD2|TRBJ2-1|.|17
TGTGCCAGCAGCCAAGATAGTCGTAGCGGGAGGGTAAATGAGCAGTTCTTC
CASSQDSRSGRVNEQFF
>TRBV4-1|TRBD2|TRBJ2-3|.|18
TGCGCCAGCAGCCAAGGCTACAGAGGACTAGCGGTCACAGATACGCAGTATTTT
CASSQGYRGLAVTDTQYF
>TRBV6-1|.|TRBJ2-7|few|13
TGTGCCAGCACGGAAGAGGCACACTACGAGCAGTACTTC
CASTEEAHYEQYF
>TRBV27|.|TRBJ2-7|.|13
TGTGCCAGCAGTAACGGACAGACCTACGAGCAGTACTTC
CASSNGQTYEQYF
>TRBV30|.|TRBJ2-1|once|12
TGTGCCTGGAGTGGGGAGTACAATGAGCAGTTCTTC
CAWSGEYNEQFF
>TRBV9|TRBD1|TRBJ2-2|.|15
TGTGCCAGCAGCCTATCTGGACAGGTCACCGGGGAGCTGTTTTTT
CASSLSGQVTGELFF
>TRBV19|.|TRBJ1-2|.|14
TGTGCCAGTAGTAATACAGGTTCTAACTATGGCTACACCTTC
CASSNTGSNYGYTF
>TRBV19|TRBD2|TRBJ2-7|.|16
TGTGCCAGTAGTATAGCCCTCATTTCGGCGGGAGACGAGCAGTACTTC
CASSIALISAGDEQYF
>TRBV6-1|.|TRBJ2-5|.|13
TGTGCCAGCAGTAGCATGGTGGGAGAGACCCAGTACTTC
CASSSMVGETQYF
>TRBV7-3|.|TRBJ1-1|.|15
TGTGCCAGCAGCTTATTCCACCGGCTGAACACTGAAGCTTTCTTT
CASSLFHRLNTEAFF
>TRBV18|TRBD2|TRBJ2-1|.|15
TGTGCCAGCTCACCAGAGGCTAGCGGGAGGAATGAGCAGTTCTTC
CASSPEASGRNEQFF
>TRBV19|.|TRBJ2-5|.|15
TGTGCCAGTAGTACGCGCCCCGGGACCCAAGAGACCCAGTACTTC
CASSTRPGTQETQYF